These 18 T cell receptor beta chains came from one sample sequenced in a study of TIL therapy for anti-PD-1-resistant metastatic lung cancer. Time point denoted: pre-treatment sample, taken before nivolumab and TIL therapy. Sequencing used immunoSEQ v3. Clones were sequenced by immunoSEQ multiplex PCR, and TCRdb holds only the in-frame ones, with some missing. Altogether some 46,000 clones are present, roughly 85% being singletons, with the ten largest covering about 15%. Sample: blood, taken at baseline. The source of these receptors is a man between 65 and 79 years old with non-small cell lung cancer.

The V call is TRBV27, the J call TRBJ2-1, with a possible D match to TRBD2 (5 bases). The CDR3 sequence is 15 residues long. Trimming shortened V by 4 bases and J by 9 bases, and 19 bases separated the two germline ends. Germline V lookup: CDR1 MNHEY, CDR2 SMNVEV (reference sequence). For the CDR3, the DNA is TGTGCCAGCAGTTCCTTTAGAGGGATGGGTAGTGAGCAGTTCTTC. Translating it yields CASSSFRGMGSEQFF.

This chain joins TRBV7-8 and TRBJ2-7, with D unclear. The CDR3 covers 16 residues. The germline V and J ends were trimmed by 2 bases and 1 base, with 15 bases remaining between them. Germline V CDR1 and CDR2: SGHVS, FQNEAQ. CDR3 sequence (DNA): TGTGCCAGCAGCTTAAACGCTGCAGAGCCTTCCTACGAGCAGTACTTC. This codes for CASSLNAAEPSYEQYF.

The rearrangement links TRBV7-2 to TRBJ1-5; D is unresolved. Germline V lookup: CDR1 SGHTA, CDR2 FQGNSA. This CDR3 comprises 15 residues. V shed 1 base and J shed 1 base, with 8 bases lying between them. CDR3 loop: CASSLGPLSNQPQHF. The DNA of the CDR3 is TGTGCCAGCAGCTTAGGGCCCCTAAGCAATCAGCCCCAGCATTTT.

J is TRBJ2-4 and V is TRBV14; D might be TRBD1 or TRBD2, each matching 6 bases. The germline V and J ends were trimmed by 4 bases and 4 bases, with 14 bases remaining between them. This CDR3 has 15 residues. The germline V gene encodes CDR1 SGHDN and CDR2 FVKESK. CDR3 residues: CASSLSGGGKNIQYF. CDR3 DNA: TGTGCCAGCAGCCTTAGCGGAGGGGGGAAAAACATTCAGTACTTC.

J is TRBJ1-6 and V is TRBV4-3, with D tentatively TRBD1 (5 bases). Trimming took off 0 bases at V and 10 bases at J, with 10 bases between the two ends. The germline CDR1 and CDR2 sequences are LGHNA and YSLEER. This CDR3 is built from 14 residues. The CDR3 region has the DNA TGCGCCAGCAGCCAAGAAAGGGGTGGCTCACCCCTCCACTTT. Translated: CASSQERGGSPLHF.

This clone appeared a few times. The gene calls are TRBV6-5 and TRBJ1-3, with D hard to call. The V end was cut by 1 base, the J end by 2 bases, with 9 bases between. This CDR3 comprises 15 residues. Germline loops: CDR1 MNHEY, CDR2 SVGAGI. CDR3 protein: CASSYWTETGNTIYF. The CDR3, as DNA: TGTGCCAGCAGTTACTGGACGGAAACTGGAAACACCATATATTTT.

This chain links TRBV7-8 with TRBJ2-7; 7 bases fit TRBD2. The CDR3 covers 15 residues. Germline V lookup: CDR1 SGHVS, CDR2 FQNEAQ. J gave up 0 bases and V 5 bases, and 7 bases lay outside the gene matches. The CDR3 DNA sequence: TGTGCCAGCAGCGCCCTAGCGGTTAGCTCCTACGAGCAGTACTTC. The encoded protein is CASSALAVSSYEQYF.

The chain couples TRBV19 to TRBJ2-1, with 9 bases matching TRBD2. Germline V gene data show CDR1 as LNHDA and CDR2 as SQIVND (reference sequence). This CDR3 region has 16 residues. J was trimmed by 8 bases and V by 9 bases; bases with no gene match: 17. The CDR3 sequence is CASRSELAGSLDEQFF. For the CDR3, the DNA is TGTGCCAGCCGGAGCGAGCTAGCGGGGAGTTTGGATGAGCAGTTCTTC.

This chain connects TRBV4-3 to TRBJ2-7; 7 bases are a match to TRBD1. Germline values: CDR1 LGHNA, CDR2 YSLEER. This CDR3 has 15 residues. The trim removed 4 bases at V and 1 base at J, leaving 7 bases unmatched. The CDR3 DNA reads TGCGCCAGCAGCCGCGTCGGGACAGCTTCCTACGAGCAGTACTTC. This codes for CASSRVGTASYEQYF.

The rearrangement joins TRBV2 to TRBJ2-2, with 8 positions matching TRBD2. Losses at the gene ends were 10 bases for V and 6 bases for J; bases not matched to a gene: 7. Per the germline V gene, CDR1 is SNHLY and CDR2 is FYNNEI. The CDR3 totals 13 residues. The CDR3 DNA reads as TGTGCCACCGAGCGGGAGAGGGCCGGGGAGCTGTTTTTT. It encodes CATERERAGELFF.

This clone was detected only a few times. A read error may account for a junction end that differs from germline. This chain joins TRBV11-2 and TRBJ1-4, with D hard to call. Germline assignment: CDR1 SGHAT and CDR2 FQNNGV. The CDR3 spans 12 residues. The CDR3 region is CASSLGGPGGDF. In nucleotides, the CDR3 is TGTGCCAGCAGCTTAGGTGGCCCGGGTGGCGATTTT.

This chain joins TRBV5-1 and TRBJ1-1; D is unclear. Between the trimmed V and J ends, which lost 4 bases and 0 bases, there was a span of 10 bases. In germline, CDR1 is SGHRS, CDR2 YFSETQ. This CDR3 comprises 14 residues. The CDR3 nucleotides are TGCGCCAGCAGCCTTCAACAGATGAACACTGAAGCTTTCTTT. This encodes CASSLQQMNTEAFF.

J is TRBJ2-7 and V is TRBV7-2, with TRBD2 matching over 10 bases. V gave up 5 bases and J gave up 1 base; unmatched junction bases: 8. CDR3 length equals 16 residues. In germline, CDR1 is SGHTA, CDR2 FQGNSA. CDR3 amino acids: CASSPWTSGKSYEQYF. The DNA of the CDR3 is TGTGCCAGCAGCCCCTGGACTAGCGGAAAATCCTACGAGCAGTACTTC.

V and J are TRBV9 and TRBJ2-7, with a weak D call TRBD2 (6 bases). CDR1 is SGDLS and CDR2 is YYNGEE in the germline V gene. The CDR3 sequence is 14 residues long. Trimming removed 1 base from V and 0 bases from J, with 8 bases in between. The CDR3 reads CASSVRESSYEQYF. The CDR3 DNA sequence: TGTGCCAGCAGCGTACGGGAGAGCTCCTACGAGCAGTACTTC.

The chain has TRBV9 and TRBJ2-5; D is perhaps TRBD2 (5 bases). The length of the CDR3 is 14 residues. CDR1 is SGDLS, CDR2 YYNGEE, per germline. V lost 5 bases to trimming and J lost 5 bases, with 16 bases between them. Written as DNA, the CDR3 is TGTGCCAGCAGTGCAGAGGGTTACGGTGAGACCCAGTACTTC. Translated, it gives CASSAEGYGETQYF.

This clone has only a few counts. This chain uses TRBV19 with TRBJ1-1; D unresolved. This CDR3 is 16 amino acids long. The V gene's germline CDR1 is LNHDA and CDR2 SQIVND (reference sequence). The V and J ends lost 3 bases and 1 base respectively, with 15 bases between them. CDR3 nucleotide sequence: TGTGCCAGTAGTATCACGAGAAAATTTGAGAACACTGAAGCTTTCTTT. Translating gives CASSITRKFENTEAFF.

The gene calls are TRBV4-2 and TRBJ2-1; 11 positions agree with TRBD2. Germline-derived CDR1 and CDR2 are LGHNA and YNFKEQ. The CDR3 spans 15 residues. V dropped 3 bases and J dropped 7; count of bases not matched to a gene: 5. CDR3 amino acids: CASSQGSSGRNEQFF. Here the CDR3 DNA reads TGTGCCAGCAGCCAGGGGTCTAGCGGGAGGAATGAGCAGTTCTTC.

This chain connects TRBV11-3 to TRBJ2-1; D is uncertain. CDR3 size: 16 residues. V shed 1 base and J shed 2 bases, with 12 bases lying between them. CDR1 and CDR2 from the germline V gene are SGHNT and YENEEA. CDR3 bases: TGTGCCAGCAGCTTAGGTAGGGATTTCGCCTACAATGAGCAGTTCTTC. It yields the protein CASSLGRDFAYNEQFF.